These T cell receptor beta chains were read from a single sample in a study of control samples from healthy donors and cancer patients. The repertoire was sequenced with immunoSEQ multiplex PCR; TCRdb's copy has only in-frame clones and lacks some. The sample consists of about 120,000 clones, roughly 87% of them appearing once. The sequencing input was blood. The receptors derive from a man between 18 and 35 years old in good health. Both conserved end residues are part of each CDR3. A D gene is named only where the DNA matches it firmly. Expanded clones are given a class, and other clones once, few, many or no size at all.

j_gene | v_gene | abundance | d_gene | CDR3aa | CDR3nt
TRBJ2-5 | TRBV9 | . | TRBD1 | CASSEGASQETQYF | TGTGCCAGCAGCGAGGGGGCTAGCCAAGAGACCCAGTACTTC
TRBJ2-7 | TRBV5-5 | . | . | CASSRDLESYEQYF | TGTGCCAGCAGTCGGGACTTGGAATCCTACGAGCAGTACTTC
TRBJ1-1 | TRBV3-1/TRBV3-2 | . | . | CASSLYGGGTEAFF | TGTGCCAGCAGCCTATACGGCGGTGGTACTGAAGCTTTCTTT
TRBJ2-1 | TRBV10-2 | . | . | CASSEVRQNNEQFF | TGCGCCAGCAGTGAAGTTAGACAGAACAATGAGCAGTTCTTC
TRBJ2-3 | TRBV20-1 | . | . | CSASRGDGTDTQYF | TGCAGTGCTAGTAGGGGGGATGGCACAGATACGCAGTATTTT
TRBJ2-7 | TRBV4-1 | . | . | CASSQDHSWFYEQYF | TGCGCCAGCAGCCAAGATCATTCGTGGTTCTACGAGCAGTACTTC
TRBJ1-2 | TRBV28 | . | . | CASSQGRGNYGYTF | TGTGCCAGCAGTCAGGGCCGGGGTAACTATGGCTACACCTTC
TRBJ1-1 | TRBV18 | . | . | CASSPPSRDTEAFF | TGTGCCAGCTCACCACCAAGCAGGGACACTGAAGCTTTCTTT
TRBJ2-3 | TRBV30 | . | TRBD2 | CAWSWTSGGSTDTQYF | TGTGCCTGGAGTTGGACTAGCGGGGGAAGCACAGATACGCAGTATTTT
TRBJ1-2 | TRBV6-5 | few | . | CAILGSIGYTF | TGTGCCATCCTGGGCTCTATCGGCTACACCTTC
TRBJ2-3 | TRBV24-1 | . | TRBD1 | CATSDSTGQGTDTQYF | TGTGCCACCAGTGATAGTACGGGACAGGGAACAGATACGCAGTATTTT
TRBJ2-7 | TRBV13 | few | . | CASSAAGTLTIYEQYF | TGTGCCAGCAGCGCCGCAGGGACATTGACGATTTACGAGCAGTACTTC
TRBJ2-7 | TRBV6-5 | . | . | CASSYASYYEQYF | TGTGCCAGCAGTTACGCCTCCTACTACGAGCAGTACTTC
TRBJ1-4 | TRBV28 | . | TRBD1 | CASSFSGQGDEKLFF | TGTGCCAGCAGTTTTTCCGGACAGGGGGATGAAAAACTGTTTTTT
TRBJ1-1 | TRBV6-5 | . | . | CASSYLAEAFF | TGTGCCAGCAGTTACTTGGCTGAAGCTTTCTTT
TRBJ1-1 | TRBV6-4 | once | . | CASSDSNRSTEAFF | TGTGCCAGCAGTGACTCGAACAGGAGCACTGAAGCTTTCTTT
TRBJ2-7 | TRBV2 | . | . | CASGSPYEQYF | TGTGCCAGCGGCTCACCCTACGAGCAGTACTTC
TRBJ1-2 | TRBV6-5 | . | . | CASSTPGELDYGYTF | TGTGCCAGCAGTACCCCAGGGGAGTTGGACTATGGCTACACCTTC
TRBJ2-1 | TRBV12-3/TRBV12-4 | . | . | CASSFVGYEQFF | TGTGCCAGCAGTTTTGTGGGATATGAGCAGTTCTTC
TRBJ2-6 | TRBV7-2 | . | . | CASSLVGQGLIGANVLTF | TGTGCCAGCAGCTTAGTAGGGCAGGGCTTAATCGGGGCCAACGTCCTGACTTTC
TRBJ2-7 | TRBV12-3/TRBV12-4 | . | . | CASSLQGTYEQYF | TGTGCCAGCAGTTTACAGGGGACGTACGAGCAGTACTTC
TRBJ2-5 | TRBV24-1 | . | TRBD2 | CATSRTSGSIETQYF | TGTGCCACCAGCCGGACTAGCGGGAGTATCGAGACCCAGTACTTC
TRBJ2-7 | TRBV5-6 | . | TRBD1 | CASTRRDRGFFREQYF | TGTGCCAGCACCCGTAGGGACAGGGGATTCTTTAGGGAGCAGTACTTC
TRBJ1-5 | TRBV27 | . | TRBD1 | CASSLAGQPNQPQHF | TGTGCCAGCAGTTTAGCGGGACAGCCGAATCAGCCCCAGCATTTT
TRBJ2-2 | TRBV27 | . | . | CASSLSIGLARTGELFF | TGTGCCAGCAGTTTATCCATTGGGCTAGCCCGCACCGGGGAGCTGTTTTTT
TRBJ2-3 | TRBV18 | . | TRBD1 | CASSLSGQGPRSSDTQYF | TGTGCCAGCTCACTATCGGGACAGGGTCCTCGATCCTCAGATACGCAGTATTTT
TRBJ2-7 | TRBV5-6 | . | . | CASGRRGLVSYEQYF | TGTGCCAGTGGGAGGAGGGGACTCGTTTCCTACGAGCAGTACTTC
TRBJ2-7 | TRBV10-3 | . | TRBD1 | CAISVTGDRDEQYF | TGTGCCATCAGTGTAACCGGAGACAGGGACGAGCAGTACTTC
TRBJ2-2 | TRBV4-3 | few | . | CASGRTGDRTGELFF | TGCGCCAGCGGAAGAACCGGGGACCGCACCGGGGAGCTGTTTTTT
TRBJ2-7 | TRBV6-2/TRBV6-3 | . | . | CASSYPDIAYEQYF | TGTGCCAGCAGTTACCCCGACATTGCCTACGAGCAGTACTTC
TRBJ2-7 | TRBV25-1 | . | TRBD2 | CASTAPGLPASEQYF | TGTGCCAGCACTGCACCGGGACTACCCGCATCCGAGCAGTACTTC
TRBJ2-7 | TRBV5-1 | once | TRBD2 | CASSFTGTSNEQYF | TGCGCCAGCAGCTTTACCGGGACTAGTAACGAGCAGTACTTC
TRBJ2-1 | TRBV7-2 | once | TRBD1 | CASSSDRGLNEQFF | TGTGCCAGCAGTTCGGACAGGGGGCTGAATGAGCAGTTCTTC
TRBJ1-1 | TRBV19 | . | TRBD1 | CASSKVPRQGWSTEAFF | TGTGCCAGTAGTAAAGTCCCTCGACAGGGGTGGAGCACTGAAGCTTTCTTT
TRBJ2-1 | TRBV9 | . | . | CASSPLPDFYNEQFF | TGTGCCAGCAGCCCCCTACCGGACTTCTACAATGAGCAGTTCTTC
TRBJ1-2 | TRBV3-1/TRBV3-2 | few | . | CASSQGGGGRGYTF | TGTGCCAGCAGCCAAGGGGGCGGGGGTAGGGGCTACACCTTC
TRBJ1-3 | TRBV19 | . | . | CALLTLEISGNTIYF | TGTGCCCTTCTTACACTGGAAATCTCTGGAAACACCATATATTTT
TRBJ1-4 | TRBV6-1 | . | . | CASSEGGTRAEKLFF | TGTGCCAGCAGTGAGGGGGGGACAAGGGCGGAAAAACTGTTTTTT
TRBJ1-5 | TRBV30 | once | . | CAWSVVQTNQPQHF | TGTGCCTGGAGTGTCGTTCAAACTAATCAGCCCCAGCATTTT
TRBJ2-1 | TRBV9 | . | TRBD2 | CASSGLAGGDEQFF | TGTGCCAGCAGCGGACTAGCGGGAGGGGATGAGCAGTTCTTC
TRBJ1-1 | TRBV25-1 | . | . | CASSVINRGDTEAFF | TGTGCCAGCAGTGTCATTAATCGAGGCGACACTGAAGCTTTCTTT
TRBJ2-3 | TRBV6-6 | . | . | CASKTALTDTQYF | TGTGCCAGCAAGACGGCTCTCACAGATACGCAGTATTTT
TRBJ2-1 | TRBV5-1 | . | TRBD1 | CASSLLQGDNEQFF | TGCGCCAGCAGCTTGCTCCAGGGGGACAATGAGCAGTTCTTC
TRBJ1-3 | TRBV19 | . | . | CASSIGQASGNTIYF | TGTGCCAGTAGTATCGGGCAGGCTTCTGGAAACACCATATATTTT
TRBJ2-1 | TRBV25-1 | . | TRBD2 | CASSLAGTYNEQFF | TGTGCCAGCAGTCTAGCGGGGACTTACAATGAGCAGTTCTTC
TRBJ2-2 | TRBV5-1 | once | . | CASSLASSRELFF | TGCGCCAGCAGCTTGGCCAGCTCCCGGGAGCTGTTTTTT
TRBJ2-7 | TRBV6-5 | . | . | CASRRDGPYEQYF | TGTGCCAGCAGACGGGACGGCCCCTACGAGCAGTACTTC
TRBJ2-5 | TRBV6-5 | . | . | CASRSGRETQYF | TGTGCCAGCAGATCAGGGAGGGAGACCCAGTACTTC
TRBJ2-1 | TRBV5-1 | . | . | CASSSLAGAGNEQFF | TGCGCCAGCAGCTCACTAGCAGGCGCGGGGAATGAGCAGTTCTTC
TRBJ2-5 | TRBV2 | . | . | CASSTRGAEETQYF | TGTGCCAGCAGTACGAGGGGCGCGGAAGAGACCCAGTACTTC
TRBJ1-1 | TRBV19 | once | . | CASSIRGQLGLNTEAFF | TGTGCCAGTAGTATAAGGGGACAACTCGGACTGAACACTGAAGCTTTCTTT
TRBJ2-1 | TRBV25-1 | . | . | CASSDSRNNEQFF | TGTGCCAGCAGCGACTCTCGGAACAATGAGCAGTTCTTC
TRBJ2-2 | TRBV19 | . | TRBD1 | CATRDRSNTGELFF | TGTGCCACCAGGGACAGGTCGAACACCGGGGAGCTGTTTTTT
TRBJ1-5 | TRBV6-5 | few | . | CASSYSGQLGLPQHF | TGTGCCAGCAGTTATTCGGGGCAACTGGGGCTGCCCCAGCATTTT
TRBJ1-4 | TRBV6-1 | . | . | CASSETGAASEKLFF | TGTGCCAGCAGTGAAACAGGAGCCGCCTCTGAAAAACTGTTTTTT
TRBJ2-6 | TRBV6-4 | . | . | CASSPGSSGANVLTF | TGTGCCAGCAGCCCTGGGTCCTCTGGGGCCAACGTCCTGACTTTC
TRBJ2-3 | TRBV5-6 | . | . | CASSSRFGVTDTQYF | TGTGCCAGCAGCTCCCGCTTTGGGGTGACAGATACGCAGTATTTT
TRBJ1-3 | TRBV6-5 | . | . | CASSTDGVSGNTIYF | TGTGCCAGCAGTACGGACGGTGTCTCTGGAAACACCATATATTTT
TRBJ1-2 | TRBV6-6 | once | . | CASRGLYGYTF | TGTGCCAGCAGGGGCCTCTATGGCTACACCTTC
TRBJ2-7 | TRBV6-5 | . | . | CASSPPSRAYEQYF | TGTGCCAGCAGTCCCCCCTCCAGAGCCTACGAGCAGTACTTC